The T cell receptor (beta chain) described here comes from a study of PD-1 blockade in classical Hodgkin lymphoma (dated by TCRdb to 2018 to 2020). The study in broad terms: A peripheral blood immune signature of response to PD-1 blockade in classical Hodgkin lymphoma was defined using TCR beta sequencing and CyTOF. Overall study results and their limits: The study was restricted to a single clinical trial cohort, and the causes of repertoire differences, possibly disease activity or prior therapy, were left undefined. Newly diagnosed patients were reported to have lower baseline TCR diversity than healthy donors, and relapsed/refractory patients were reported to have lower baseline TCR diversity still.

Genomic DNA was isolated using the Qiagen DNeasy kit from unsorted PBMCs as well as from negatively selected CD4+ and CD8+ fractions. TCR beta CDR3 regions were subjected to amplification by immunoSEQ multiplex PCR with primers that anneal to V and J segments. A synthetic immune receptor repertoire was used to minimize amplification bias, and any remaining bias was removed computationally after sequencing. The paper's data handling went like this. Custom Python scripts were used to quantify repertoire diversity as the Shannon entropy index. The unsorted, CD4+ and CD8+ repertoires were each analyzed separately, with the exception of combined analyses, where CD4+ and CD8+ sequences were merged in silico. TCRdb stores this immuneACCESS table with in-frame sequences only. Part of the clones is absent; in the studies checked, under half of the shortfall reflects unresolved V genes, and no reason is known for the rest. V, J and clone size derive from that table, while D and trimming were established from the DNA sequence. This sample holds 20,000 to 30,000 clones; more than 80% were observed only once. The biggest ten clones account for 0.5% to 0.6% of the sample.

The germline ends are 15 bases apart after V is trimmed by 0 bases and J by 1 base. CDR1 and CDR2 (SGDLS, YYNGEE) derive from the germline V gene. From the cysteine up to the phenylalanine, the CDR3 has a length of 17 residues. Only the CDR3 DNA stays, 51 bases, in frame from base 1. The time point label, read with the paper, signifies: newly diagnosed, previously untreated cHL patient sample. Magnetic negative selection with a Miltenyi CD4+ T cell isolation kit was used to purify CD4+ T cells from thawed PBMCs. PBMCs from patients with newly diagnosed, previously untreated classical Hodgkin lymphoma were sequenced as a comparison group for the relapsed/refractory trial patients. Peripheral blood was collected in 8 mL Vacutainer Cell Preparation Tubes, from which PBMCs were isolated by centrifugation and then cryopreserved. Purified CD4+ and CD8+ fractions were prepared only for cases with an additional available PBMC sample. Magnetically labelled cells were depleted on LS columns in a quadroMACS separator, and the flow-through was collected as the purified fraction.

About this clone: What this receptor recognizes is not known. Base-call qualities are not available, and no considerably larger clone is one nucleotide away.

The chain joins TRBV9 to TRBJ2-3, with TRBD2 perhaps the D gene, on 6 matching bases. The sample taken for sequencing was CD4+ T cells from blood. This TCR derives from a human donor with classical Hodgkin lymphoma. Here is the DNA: TGTGCCAGCAGCGTAGATGGAGTTTGGGGGGGCACAGATACGCAGTATTTT. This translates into CASSVDGVWGGTDTQYF. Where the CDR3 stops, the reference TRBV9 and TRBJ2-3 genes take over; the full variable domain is DSGVTQTPKHLITATGQRVTLRCSPRSGDLSVYWYQQSLDQGLQFLIQYYNGEERAKGNILERFSAQQFPDLHSELNLSSLELGDSALYFCASSVDGVWGGTDTQYFGPGTRLTVL.